The 15 T cell receptor beta chains below come from one sample, sequenced in a study of regulatory T cells in long-lasting Graves disease. Time point noted: newly diagnosed GD, antithyroid drugs for less than 3 months. Extracted RNA from PBMCs served as the source of the TCR library. Library construction for TCR beta used iRepertoire HTBI primers and Arm-PCR of CDR3 regions. Via MiXCR, TCRdb re-called the multiplex PCR reads, giving one row per CDR3 protein. The table has about 420,000 distinct CDR3 sequences, approximately 16% seen once; the top ten hold around a quarter. These same data were also listed under a study on T cells in Graves' hyperthyroidism and ophthalmopathy.

The starting material was peripheral blood mononuclear cells (PBMCs), obtained at new diagnosis, from a patient treated with antithyroid drugs. These receptors all come from a woman aged 18-29 years with Graves disease.

This rearrangement joins TRBV10-3 to TRBJ2-5, with 8 bases that match TRBD2. CDR1 and CDR2 (germline): ENHRY, SYGVKD. The CDR3 loop spans 17 amino acids. J gave up 2 bases and V 2 bases, and 10 bases lay outside the gene matches. This CDR3 is CAISENVVGGGQETQYF. The CDR3 DNA reads TGTGCCATCAGTGAGAATGTGGTCGGCGGGGGGCAAGAGACCCAGTACTTC.

This clonotype has ten or more counts. The chain couples TRBV28 to TRBJ2-5; 12 positions agree with TRBD2. V dropped 5 bases and J dropped 7; count of bases not matched to a gene: 8. Germline-derived CDR1 and CDR2 are MDHEN and SYDVKM. This CDR3 contains 15 residues. The CDR3 region has the DNA TGTGCCAGCAGTGAACTAGCGGGGGGCCCGGGGACCCAGTACTTC. This gives the protein CASSELAGGPGTQYF.

This clonotype was seen many times. The J gene is TRBJ2-1, the V gene TRBV28; either TRBD1 or TRBD2 may supply D (7 bases each). This CDR3 is 16 amino acids long. From germline, CDR1 is MDHEN and CDR2 SYDVKM. V lost 3 bases and J lost 7, with 19 bases in between. The CDR3 DNA sequence: TGTGCCAGCAGTTTCTCAGGGGGGGTTATTTGGAATGAGCAGTTCTTC. Protein sequence: CASSFSGGVIWNEQFF.

This clonotype was found many times. The chain links TRBV29-1 to TRBJ2-1; a weak D match, TRBD2 (6 bases). The length of the CDR3 is 12 residues. Between the trimmed V and J ends, which lost 7 bases and 7 bases, there was a span of 14 bases. The germline gives CDR1 SQVTM, CDR2 ANQGSEA. CDR3 in amino acids: CSASPGGNEQFF. As DNA, the CDR3 is TGCAGCGCCTCACCTGGGGGGAATGAGCAGTTCTTC.

The chain joins TRBV30 to TRBJ2-1; D ambiguous. V lost 5 bases and J 5 bases, leaving 4 bases between the germline ends. Germline CDR1 GTSNPN, CDR2 SVGIG (reference sequence). CDR3 length: 10 amino acids. CDR3 nucleotide sequence: TGTGCCTGGGGCCACAATGAGCAGTTCTTC. It translates to CAWGHNEQFF.

This clonotype was picked up many times. The CDR3 spells CASSSPPFTDTQYF. The CDR3 nucleotides are TGTGCCAGCAGCTCCCCCCCCTTCACAGATACGCAGTATTTT. The chain carries TRBV7-2 and TRBJ2-3; D unclear. CDR1 is SGHTA and CDR2 is FQGNSA in the germline V gene. This CDR3 has 14 amino acids. The germline V and J ends were trimmed by 4 bases and 2 bases, with 10 bases remaining between them.

This clonotype was counted between two and nine times. The gene calls are TRBV24-1 and TRBJ2-1; possible D gene TRBD2, 6 bases. This CDR3 is built from 15 residues. Germline-derived CDR1 and CDR2 are KGHDR and SFDVKD. Trimming cost V 6 bases and J 7 bases, with 18 bases left between them. The CDR3 DNA is TGTGCCACCAGTCCAAATTTCGGGAGTGAAAATGAGCAGTTCTTC. Amino acid sequence: CATSPNFGSENEQFF.

The table lists this clonotype with a few counts. The chain couples TRBV4-1 to TRBJ2-1, with D possibly being TRBD2 (5 bases). CDR3 length: 17 residues. The germline V gene has CDR1 MGHRA and CDR2 YSYEKL. V was clipped by 1 base and J by 1 base, with 14 bases between them. The chain's CDR3 is CASSQGRSGASYNEQFF. CDR3 DNA: TGCGCCAGCAGCCAAGGGAGGAGCGGTGCGTCCTACAATGAGCAGTTCTTC.

V and J are TRBV20-1 and TRBJ2-2; 7 positions match TRBD2. This CDR3 spans 14 amino acids. Germline V gene sequence: CDR1 DFQATT, CDR2 SNEGSKA (reference sequence). V was clipped by 1 base and J by 4 bases; unmatched bases: 3. The CDR3 DNA reads as TGCAGTGCTAGAGTGGCGGGAGCCACCGGGGAGCTGTTTTTT. Residues: CSARVAGATGELFF.

This clonotype was recorded a few times. This chain connects TRBV27 to TRBJ2-1; 7 bases are shared with TRBD1. This CDR3 is 14 amino acids long. In germline, CDR1 is MNHEY, CDR2 SMNVEV (reference sequence). Unmatched junction bases numbered 4, after V lost 4 bases and J lost 4 bases. The CDR3 is CASSSMDRYNEQFF. DNA of the CDR3: TGTGCCAGCAGTTCGATGGACAGGTACAATGAGCAGTTCTTC.

J is TRBJ2-3 and V is TRBV4-2; possibly TRBD1 for D (6 bases). This CDR3 has 15 amino acids. The germline V gene encodes CDR1 LGHNA and CDR2 YNFKEQ. V shed 0 bases and J shed 6 bases, with 13 bases lying between them. The CDR3 coding sequence is TGTGCCAGCAGCCAAGATCTTCCGAGGGGGGATACGCAGTATTTT. It translates to CASSQDLPRGDTQYF.

There are a few counts of this clonotype. The chain links TRBV7-9 to TRBJ2-1, with TRBD2 matching over 12 bases. The junction had 15 bases not matched to a gene; V was cut back by 4 bases and J by 5 bases. CDR3 length equals 19 residues. Germline CDR1 and CDR2: SEHNR and FQNEAQ (reference sequence). CDR3 nucleotide sequence: TGTGCCAGCAGCTCCCTTGGACTAGCGGGACTACGGGTTAACAATGAGCAGTTCTTC. This sequence encodes CASSSLGLAGLRVNNEQFF. Supplemented by reference TRBV7-9 and TRBJ2-1, the full variable domain reads DTGVSQNPRHKITKRGQNVTFRCDPISEHNRLYWYRQTLGQGPEFLTYFQNEAQLEKSRLLSDRFSAERPKGSFSTLEIQRTEQGDSAMYLCASSSLGLAGLRVNNEQFFGPGTRLTVL.

The count of this clonotype is one. This may be a read error: a much more frequent sequence differs by one nucleotide. The chain combines TRBV7-8 with TRBJ2-3; 8 bases are a match to TRBD2. CDR1 SGHVS and CDR2 FQNEAQ come from the germline V gene. The CDR3 is 17 amino acids. Written as DNA, the CDR3 is TGTACCAGCAGCTTAGTGGGTAGCGGGGTTCCCACAGATACGCAGTATTTT. Its translation is CTSSLVGSGVPTDTQYF.

This clonotype was counted between two and nine times. One junction end does not reproduce the germline sequence, and a read error may be involved. CDR3 sequence (DNA): TGTGCCAGCTCACCACCGGTCGACAGGTCCTATAGCTACACCTTC. This encodes CASSPPVDRSYSYTF. The V call is TRBV18, the J call TRBJ1-2, with D perhaps matching TRBD1 (6 bases). The CDR3 consists of 15 residues. Germline V gene sequence: CDR1 KGHSH, CDR2 LQKENI.

This clonotype was seen at least ten times. The gene calls are TRBV20-1 and TRBJ2-7; 7 bases are a match to TRBD2. The CDR3 has 15 residues. Per germline, CDR1 DFQATT and CDR2 SNEGSKA (reference sequence). V gave up 1 base and J gave up 0 bases; unmatched junction bases: 6. DNA for the CDR3: TGCAGTGCTAGAGCTAGTGGGAGGGGCTCCTACGAGCAGTACTTC. Protein product: CSARASGRGSYEQYF.